This T cell receptor beta chain was sequenced during a study of blood T cell repertoires in COVID-19. Clones were read by immunoSEQ multiplex PCR, and TCRdb kept only the in-frame ones, dropping some. The table includes about 320,000 clones, around 90% detected once. The CDR3 runs to 14 residues. Looked up from germline, CDR1 is SEHNR and CDR2 is FQNEAQ (reference sequence). With 5 bases removed from V and 4 bases from J, the gap between germline ends came to 12 bases. Sequencing was done on a sample of PBMCs or T cells enriched from blood (not recorded which). This receptor was taken from a man aged 25 to 40 who had recovered from COVID-19. The V call is TRBV7-9, the J call TRBJ1-3; a possible D gene is TRBD1 (6 bases). CDR3 nucleotide sequence: TGTGCCAGCAGCCCACACAGGGACGGAAACACCATATATTTT. As protein: CASSPHRDGNTIYF. Variable domain in full (rest from reference TRBV7-9 and TRBJ1-3): DTGVSQNPRHKITKRGQNVTFRCDPISEHNRLYWYRQTLGQGPEFLTYFQNEAQLEKSRLLSDRFSAERPKGSFSTLEIQRTEQGDSAMYLCASSPHRDGNTIYFGEGSWLTVV.